This entry lists 20 T cell receptor beta chains sequenced from one sample in a study of blood T cell repertoires in COVID-19. TCRdb's copy holds only in-frame clones and misses some; the assay was immunoSEQ multiplex PCR. Of 450,000 or so clones in the sample, roughly 90% were seen once. Sequencing was carried out using peripheral blood. Receptors originate from a man younger than 30 with COVID-19, enrolled during active disease.

V and J are TRBV12-2 and TRBJ2-2; the table names TRBD2, a call not compared with the DNA. TRBV12-2 is flagged as a pseudogene. The CDR3 runs to 17 residues. The CDR3 sequence: CASRLDAGAFHTGELFF. The CDR3 DNA follows: TGTGCAAGTCGCTTAGATGCGGGGGCCTTTCACACCGGGGAGCTGTTTTTT.

The J gene is TRBJ1-1, the V gene TRBV19, with 8 positions matching TRBD1. This CDR3 contains 13 residues. V gave up 6 bases and J gave up 6 bases; unmatched junction bases: 6. CDR1 and CDR2 from the germline V gene are LNHDA and SQIVND (reference sequence). The CDR3 sequence is CASRNRGDSEAFF. The CDR3 DNA reads TGTGCCAGTAGGAACAGGGGGGATTCTGAAGCTTTCTTT. Complete variable domain (other parts from reference TRBV19 and TRBJ1-1): DGGITQSPKYLFRKEGQNVTLSCEQNLNHDAMYWYRQDPGQGLRLIYYSQIVNDFQKGDIAEGYSVSREKKESFPLTVTSAQKNPTAFYLCASRNRGDSEAFFGQGTRLTVV.

The V call is TRBV10-2, the J call TRBJ2-3; 10 bases are a match to TRBD1. Trimming took 6 bases from V and 4 from J; bases not matched to a gene: 10. CDR1 WSHSY and CDR2 SAAADI come from the germline V gene. This CDR3 region has 16 residues. The CDR3 DNA reads TGCGCCAGCAGGGAGGACAGGGGGATGAGTCCAGATACGCAGTATTTT. Protein product: CASREDRGMSPDTQYF.

This chain links TRBV7-9 with TRBJ2-3; D ambiguous. Germline values: CDR1 SEHNR, CDR2 FQNEAQ (reference sequence). This CDR3 is 12 amino acids long. V dropped 4 bases and J dropped 0 bases, with 2 bases sitting between them. CDR3 sequence (DNA): TGTGCCAGCAGCTCAAGCACAGATACGCAGTATTTT. This gives the protein CASSSSTDTQYF.

The chain uses TRBV10-3 and TRBJ1-1; tentative D call: TRBD1 (5 bases). V lost 5 bases and J lost 0, with 7 bases in between. The CDR3 contains 13 residues. Germline V lookup: CDR1 ENHRY, CDR2 SYGVKD. The CDR3 nucleotides read TGTGCCATCAGTAAGGACATGAACACTGAAGCTTTCTTT. As protein: CAISKDMNTEAFF.

V usage is TRBV7-8 and J usage is TRBJ2-6; D might be TRBD2 (7 bases). From germline, CDR1 is SGHVS and CDR2 FQNEAQ. CDR3 size: 15 residues. V lost 3 bases and J lost 7, with 13 bases in between. The CDR3 DNA is TGTGCCAGCAGCTTGAGGGGGGGTAGTGCCAACGTCCTGACTTTC. Translated, it gives CASSLRGGSANVLTF.

The rearrangement links TRBV4-1 to TRBJ2-3; D gene uncertain. CDR1 and CDR2 from the germline V gene are MGHRA and YSYEKL. The CDR3 is 13 amino acids. V lost 4 bases to trimming and J lost 6 bases, with 11 bases between them. This CDR3 reads CASSPLGLDTQYF. CDR3 coding DNA: TGCGCCAGCAGCCCCCTAGGCCTGGATACGCAGTATTTT.

The chain uses TRBV7-9 and TRBJ1-2, with D perhaps matching TRBD1 (5 bases). V was cut by 5 bases and J by 1 base, with 8 bases left in between. The CDR3 spans 13 residues. The germline gives CDR1 SEHNR, CDR2 FQNEAQ (reference sequence). The CDR3 coding sequence is TGTGCCAGCAGCCGTCAGGGTAACTATGGCTACACCTTC. Translated: CASSRQGNYGYTF. The complete variable domain, with remaining parts taken from reference TRBV7-9 and TRBJ1-2, reads DTGVSQNPRHKITKRGQNVTFRCDPISEHNRLYWYRQTLGQGPEFLTYFQNEAQLEKSRLLSDRFSAERPKGSFSTLEIQRTEQGDSAMYLCASSRQGNYGYTFGSGTRLTVV.

The chain uses TRBV10-2 and TRBJ1-5; D is unclear. This CDR3 region has 14 residues. CDR1 is WSHSY, CDR2 SAAADI, per germline. V dropped 0 bases and J dropped 1 base, with 4 bases sitting between them. In DNA, the CDR3 is TGCGCCAGCAGTGAGTCGGGCAGCAATCAGCCCCAGCATTTT. Amino acids: CASSESGSNQPQHF.

This clone occurred a few times. V usage is TRBV5-5 and J usage is TRBJ2-7; D unclear. CDR1 and CDR2 (germline): SGHKS, YYEKEE (reference sequence). Deletions cut 0 bases from V and 3 bases from J, with 19 bases between. This CDR3 is built from 17 residues. The CDR3 sequence is CASSLEYRGSPIYEQYF. CDR3 in DNA: TGTGCCAGCAGCTTGGAGTATAGAGGTTCTCCCATCTACGAGCAGTACTTC.

The chain links TRBV2 to TRBJ1-2; D perhaps matches TRBD1 (6 bases). CDR1 is SNHLY, CDR2 FYNNEI, per germline. V lost 6 bases, J lost 3 bases, and 11 bases lay in between. The CDR3 is 13 amino acids. This CDR3 is CASSPDSYYGYTF. For the CDR3, the DNA is TGTGCCAGCAGCCCGGACAGTTACTATGGCTACACCTTC. The whole variable domain, remainder taken from reference TRBV2 and TRBJ1-2, is EPEVTQTPSHQVTQMGQEVILRCVPISNHLYFYWYRQILGQKVEFLVSFYNNEISEKSEIFDDQFSVERPDGSNFTLKIRSTKLEDSAMYFCASSPDSYYGYTFGSGTRLTVV.

The V and J genes are TRBV19 and TRBJ1-1, with D maybe TRBD1 (5 bases). In germline, CDR1 is LNHDA, CDR2 SQIVND (reference sequence). The CDR3 consists of 16 residues. V was pared by 1 base and J by 3 bases, with 15 bases between. CDR3 sequence: CASSIGVRGADTEAFF. For the CDR3, the DNA is TGTGCCAGTAGTATAGGTGTAAGGGGTGCGGACACTGAAGCTTTCTTT. The full variable domain, with the rest looked up from reference TRBV19 and TRBJ1-1, is DGGITQSPKYLFRKEGQNVTLSCEQNLNHDAMYWYRQDPGQGLRLIYYSQIVNDFQKGDIAEGYSVSREKKESFPLTVTSAQKNPTAFYLCASSIGVRGADTEAFFGQGTRLTVV.

In its sample, this clone was seen once. The V call is TRBV27, the J call TRBJ2-2; TRBD2 matches at 10 bases. This CDR3 comprises 17 residues. With 2 bases clipped from V and 6 bases from J, the junction kept 9 bases outside the gene matches. Germline V CDR1 and CDR2: MNHEY, SMNVEV (reference sequence). The CDR3 spells CASSLGTAGGMAGELFF. The CDR3, as DNA: TGTGCCAGCAGTTTAGGGACAGCGGGGGGGATGGCCGGGGAGCTGTTTTTT.

CDR3 residues: CATQGTYEQYF. CDR3 DNA: TGTGCCACTCAGGGAACCTACGAGCAGTACTTC. This chain joins TRBV15 and TRBJ2-7; tentatively, D is TRBD1 (5 bases). Trimming removed 9 bases from V and 2 bases from J, with 8 bases in between. This CDR3 has 11 amino acids. Germline V gene sequence: CDR1 LNHNV, CDR2 YYDKDF (reference sequence).

The sample holds one count of this clone. This chain links TRBV11-1 with TRBJ2-5; D is unresolved. Trimming took off 0 bases at V and 1 base at J, with 9 bases between the two ends. CDR3 length equals 15 residues. CDR1 and CDR2 from the germline V gene are SGHAT and FQDESV (reference sequence). This CDR3 reads CASSLAPRSQETQYF. The CDR3 DNA reads as TGTGCCAGCAGCTTAGCCCCTCGCAGCCAAGAGACCCAGTACTTC.

This clone was counted a single time. The rearrangement links TRBV12-3 or TRBV12-4 to TRBJ1-5; TRBD1 is a possible D gene (6 bases). Trimming pared 5 bases from V and 5 bases from J, leaving 10 bases between. The CDR3 sequence is 13 residues long. The CDR3 reads CASSGQTYQPQHF. The CDR3 DNA is TGTGCCAGCAGTGGACAGACCTATCAGCCCCAGCATTTT.

This clone was recorded once. The chain carries TRBV15 and TRBJ2-7; 8 nucleotides match TRBD2. V dropped 0 bases and J dropped 3; count of bases not matched to a gene: 4. Looked up from germline, CDR1 is LNHNV and CDR2 is YYDKDF (reference sequence). CDR3 size: 15 residues. The CDR3, as DNA: TGTGCCACCAGCAGAGATCGCACTAGCGGCTACGAGCAGTACTTC. This codes for CATSRDRTSGYEQYF.

This clone was seen just once. The chain couples TRBV14 to TRBJ2-7, with 7 bases aligning to TRBD1. V gave up 6 bases and J gave up 7 bases; unmatched junction bases: 9. Germline V lookup: CDR1 SGHDN, CDR2 FVKESK. The CDR3 has 13 residues. The CDR3 loop is CASRLGTVGEQYF. The CDR3 region has the DNA TGTGCCAGCAGACTTGGGACAGTGGGAGAGCAGTACTTC.

This chain connects TRBV5-1 to TRBJ1-3; possibly TRBD1 for D (5 bases). CDR3 length: 15 amino acids. Trimming shortened V by 3 bases and J by 0 bases, and 10 bases separated the two germline ends. Germline V gene lookup returns CDR1 SGHRS and CDR2 YFSETQ. The DNA of the CDR3 is TGCGCCAGCAGCTGGGACTCTTTCTCTGGAAACACCATATATTTT. This sequence encodes CASSWDSFSGNTIYF.

The gene calls are TRBV5-5 and TRBJ2-7; 7 bases map to TRBD2. V lost 1 base to trimming and J lost 4 bases; unmatched junction nucleotides: 5. The CDR3 consists of 14 residues. The germline V gene has CDR1 SGHKS and CDR2 YYEKEE (reference sequence). The CDR3 reads CASSLLAETYEQYF. The DNA for the CDR3 is TGTGCCAGCAGCTTGCTAGCGGAAACGTACGAGCAGTACTTC.